This TCR beta chain was found in a study of blood T cell repertoires in COVID-19 (dated by TCRdb to about 2020). Concerning the study at large: Samples from collaborators originated in the United States, Italy and Spain and spanned both the acute and convalescent phases of COVID-19. The prospective study material was composed of cDNA or gDNA derived from T cells, B-cell-depleted T cells, or PBMCs. Subjects who had been exposed to COVID-19, were actively infected with it, or had recovered from it provided the deeply sampled blood TCRbeta repertoires that made up the dataset. A freely available public database, intended as a resource for researchers studying the immune response to SARS-CoV-2, is where the repertoires were released. The samples were drawn from the first 160 participants of the ongoing ImmuneRACE study and from more than 1,000 subjects provided by 6 global collaborators. The sample metadata nearly always contained a de-identified subject ID, COVID-19 status, age in years and sex. Where available, HLA class I and class II types were obtained from metadata supplied by the sample provider rather than from assay-based typing. On the study overall, not on this receptor specifically: The quantity of clinical and demographic metadata differed by source and by participant and was supplied without curation.

Whole blood was collected in K2EDTA tubes by collaborating institutions according to the institutions' own protocols. Collaborator samples were shipped for TCRbeta analysis as frozen whole blood, isolated PBMCs, or DNA extracted from either sample type. The immunoSEQ Assay, a bias-controlled multiplex PCR, was used to amplify TCRbeta CDR3 regions from genomic DNA. For the original study's pipeline: Within the assay, amplification of reference gene primers was used to estimate how many nucleated cells each sample contained. To quantify the absolute abundance of each unique TCRbeta CDR3 rearrangement, sequence reads were collapsed and filtered. For each sample, productive Simpson clonality was calculated as the square root of Simpson's diversity index over productive rearrangements. In its TCRdb copy, this immuneACCESS table keeps in-frame sequences only and misses some clones. Where compared with another copy, unresolved V genes explain less than half of these, and the others have no known cause. The V and J calls and clone size are taken from that table; D and trimming were inferred from the DNA. The sample table shows about 230,000 clones, and about 80% are seen once. Of the sample, around 7% falls within the top ten clones.

About this clone: Its antigen remains undetermined. No much larger clonotype is one base removed from it; base qualities were not supplied.

The V end loses 2 bases and the J end loses 6 bases, and a stretch of 8 bases separates them. The CDR3 holds 13 amino acids from the cysteine to the phenylalanine. CDR3 DNA is the only sequence kept; it has 39 bases, read in frame from the first base. Sequenced material: peripheral blood. The TCR originated in a woman aged 50 to 60 with acute or convalescent COVID-19. Here the chain combines TRBV12-3 or TRBV12-4 and TRBJ1-5; a weak D assignment points to TRBD1 (6 bases agree). The CDR3 reads CASSLLQGQPQHF. The nucleotide sequence is given as TGTGCCAGCAGTTTATTACAGGGTCAGCCCCAGCATTTT.